Here is one T cell receptor (beta chain) with its context. Antigen specificity is unknown. These data are taken from a study of long-term antiretroviral therapy in people with HIV. Findings of the study overall: Blood sampling spanned 2004 to 2017, possibly under older ART regimens.

Sequencing used immunoSEQ v3.0 at survey level. The data were produced by immunoSEQ multiplex PCR, yet TCRdb's version contains in-frame clones alone and is incomplete. This repertoire shows tens of thousands of clones, roughly four fifths found once; its top ten account for less than 15%. Every donor contributed at least one pre-ART and at least two post-ART PBMC samples. The sequence derives from a man between 18 and 29 years old with HIV. The sequencing here drew on unsorted PBMCs, taken 0.3 years after starting antiretroviral therapy.

CDR3 nucleotides: TGTGCCAGCAGTATTTCAGGGGAAAATGGCTACACCTTC. This sequence encodes CASSISGENGYTF. This chain uses TRBV2 with TRBJ1-2, with a weak D call TRBD1 (6 bases). The germline V and J ends were trimmed by 5 bases and 6 bases, with 13 bases remaining between them. The CDR3 sequence is 13 residues long. Germline CDR1 SNHLY, CDR2 FYNNEI. The full variable domain, completed using reference TRBV2 and TRBJ1-2, is EPEVTQTPSHQVTQMGQEVILRCVPISNHLYFYWYRQILGQKVEFLVSFYNNEISEKSEIFDDQFSVERPDGSNFTLKIRSTKLEDSAMYFCASSISGENGYTFGSGTRLTVV.